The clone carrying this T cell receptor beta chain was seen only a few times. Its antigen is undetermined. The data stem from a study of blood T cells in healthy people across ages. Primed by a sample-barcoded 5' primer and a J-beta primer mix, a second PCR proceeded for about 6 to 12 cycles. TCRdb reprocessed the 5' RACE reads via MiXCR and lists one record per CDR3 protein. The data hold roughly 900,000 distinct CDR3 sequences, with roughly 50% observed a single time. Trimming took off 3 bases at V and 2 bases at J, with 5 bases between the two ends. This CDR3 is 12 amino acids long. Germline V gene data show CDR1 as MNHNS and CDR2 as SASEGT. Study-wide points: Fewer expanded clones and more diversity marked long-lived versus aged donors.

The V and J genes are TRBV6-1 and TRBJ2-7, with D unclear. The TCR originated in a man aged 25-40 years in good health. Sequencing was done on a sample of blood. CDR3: CASSDGTYEQYF. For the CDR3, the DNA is TGTGCCAGCAGTGACGGAACCTACGAGCAGTACTTC.